This TCR beta chain stems from a study of T cell responses to AZD1222 COVID-19 vaccine (dated by TCRdb to the early 2020s). As for the study more broadly: AZD1222 recipients whose second dose came at about 4 weeks and those whose second dose came at about 12 weeks were combined into one group, since spike-specific TCR depth and breadth did not differ between the two schedules. TCR sequencing covered approximately 230 trial participants: approximately 200 given two doses of AZD1222 and 26 given two doses of MenACWY control vaccine. Trial participants were enrolled by age into subgroups of 18-55, 56-69 and 70-plus years, and roughly 160, 29 and 62 TCR-sequenced participants, respectively, were included in these subgroups.

CDR3 length: 14 amino acids, cysteine to phenylalanine. Only the CDR3 part of the read is kept: 42 bases, read in frame from the first base. CDR1 and CDR2, looked up from the germline V gene (reference sequence), are GTSNPN and SVGIG. Cut back by 1 base and 5 bases, the V and J ends lie 14 bases apart. The time point tag for this specimen amounts to: baseline before first vaccination. Samples from vaccinated people were obtained from the UK trials COV001 and COV002, which included a single-blind randomized controlled phase 2/3 trial of AZD1222 (ChAdOx1 nCoV-19) in healthy adults. For TCRbeta chain sequencing, PBMC samples from trial participants were taken at day 0 and at day 28 after the second dose. Overall study results and their limits: Only 5 to 7 AZD1222 recipients were SARS-CoV-2 seropositive at baseline, limiting conclusions about previously exposed vaccinees. The 56-69-year group was small, and its depth increase did not reach significance, likely because of low power. No day 14 peak-response samples were available, so repertoires were characterized only after the peak T cell response. Reportedly, close to half of the unique spike-specific TCRs recognized epitopes lying outside the regions that are mutated in the B.1.351 and B.1.1.7 variants. A significant rise in spike-specific TCR breadth and depth was observed after two AZD1222 doses relative to day 0 and relative to MenACWY recipients. CD4 TCRs associated with the vaccine covered the entire spike protein, and the dominant responses were in regions 160-218 and 743-854. Most participants were white British and females outnumbered males, and the authors suggested that clonal diversity may have been underestimated.

The CDR3 regions of human TCRbeta chains were subjected to immunosequencing. Concerning the study's data processing: TCRs in the repertoires were compared against a reference library of SARS-CoV-2-specific TCRs that had been generated with the MIRA antigen-specificity platform. Breadth was defined as the fraction of unique TCRs that were SARS-CoV-2-associated, and depth was defined as the fraction of total T cells that were SARS-CoV-2-associated. Each spike-specific TCR was assigned to its reactive spike region and to a CD4 or CD8 class using the MIRA data. Log10-transformed breadth and depth values were compared by one-way ANOVA with Sidak's multiple comparisons tests. Entries here come from immuneACCESS through TCRdb and include only in-frame sequences with V and J called. Some clones fail to appear in such tables; in the studies checked, an unresolved V gene covers under half of the shortfall, and the cause of the remainder is unknown. From that table come the V and J calls and clone size; the DNA was used to work out D and trimming. The sample table shows about 130,000 clones, and 70% to 90% are seen once. The top ten clones comprise around 8% of the sample.

In regard to this clone: Its recognized antigen is unknown. Base qualities are not provided; no much larger clone lies one nucleotide away.

The material was peripheral blood, obtained on day 0 of AZD1222 vaccination. This TCR was recovered from an adult in good health. The chain is assembled from TRBV30 and TRBJ1-1; TRBD1 is a weak D gene call, 6 bases matching. At the DNA level, the sequence is TGTGCCTGGAGTGCTACGGGGGCGAGGACTGAAGCTTTCTTT. Translated, it reads CAWSATGARTEAFF.